The source of this T cell receptor (beta chain) is a study of shared clonotypes between healthy human individuals. Points from the study as a whole: Clonotype sharing among donors was thought likely to change with sequencing depth.

Worth noting for this clone: Its antigen remains unidentified.

TCRdb's copy holds only in-frame clones and misses some; the assay was immunoSEQ multiplex PCR. This table holds approximately 2,300,000 clones, 85% to 95% found once. The source of this sequence is a man younger than 35 in good health. Some clones in this sample may be carry-over from other donors' samples. The sequencing sample was made of naive CD4+ T cells from PBMCs. Subset in this sample: CD45RA+ positively selected.

The DNA of the CDR3 is TGCGCCAGTTCCTACGGGGCAGGGCAGCCCCAGCATTTT. It is translated as CASSYGAGQPQHF. This sequence joins TRBV4-3 and TRBJ1-5; tentatively, D is TRBD1 (5 bases). Germline V CDR1 and CDR2: LGHNA, YSLEER. V dropped 9 bases and J dropped 7 bases, with 16 bases sitting between them. CDR3 length: 13 residues.